Here is one T cell receptor (beta chain) with its context. This specimen comes from a study of blood T cell repertoires in COVID-19. Study details: Samples came from the United States, Italy and Spain, spanning acute and convalescent COVID-19. Sources were T cells, B-cell-depleted T cells, or PBMCs; the material itself was cDNA or gDNA.

This CDR3 comprises 14 residues. Germline CDR1 LNHDA, CDR2 SQIVND (reference sequence). The V and J ends lost 8 bases and 7 bases, in that order; junction bases with no gene match: 10. Methods used by the authors: Amplification of reference gene primers provided the estimated nucleated cell counts. TCRdb's table, derived via immunoSEQ multiplex PCR, lists solely in-frame clones and lacks some. V and J calls and clone size follow that table, whereas D and trimming were derived from the DNA. The sample consists of about 150,000 clones, roughly 80% of them appearing once. The sample consisted of peripheral blood. The receptor was isolated from a man aged 60-69 years with acute or convalescent COVID-19. The chain uses TRBV19 and TRBJ1-4; 7 nucleotides match TRBD1. The CDR3 loop is CASATGASREKLFF. Here the CDR3 DNA reads TGTGCCAGTGCCACAGGGGCAAGTCGTGAAAAACTGTTTTTT.